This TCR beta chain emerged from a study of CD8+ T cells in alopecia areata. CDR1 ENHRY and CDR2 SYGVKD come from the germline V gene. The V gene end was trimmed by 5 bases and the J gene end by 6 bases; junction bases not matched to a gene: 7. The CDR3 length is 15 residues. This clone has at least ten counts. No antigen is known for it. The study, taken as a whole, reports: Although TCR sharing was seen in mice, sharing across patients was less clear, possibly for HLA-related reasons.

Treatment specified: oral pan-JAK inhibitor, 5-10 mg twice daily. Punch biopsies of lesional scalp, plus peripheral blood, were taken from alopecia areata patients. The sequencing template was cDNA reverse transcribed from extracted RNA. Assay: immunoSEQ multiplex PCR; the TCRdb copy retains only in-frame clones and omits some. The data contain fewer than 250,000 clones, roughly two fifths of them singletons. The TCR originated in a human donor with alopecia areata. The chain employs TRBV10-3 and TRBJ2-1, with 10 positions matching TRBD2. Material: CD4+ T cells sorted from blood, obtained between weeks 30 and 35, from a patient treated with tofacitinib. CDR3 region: CAISQPSGSSNEQFF. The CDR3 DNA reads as TGTGCCATCAGTCAGCCTAGCGGGAGCAGCAATGAGCAGTTCTTC.